A selection of T cell receptor beta chains follows, all from one sample in a study of beta chain features in type 1 diabetes. Libraries were prepared by immunoSEQ multiplex PCR; TCRdb keeps only in-frame clonotypes and omits some of them. The sample has 640,000 or so clones; over 13% are singletons. The specimen was naive CD4+ T cells from blood. Receptors were obtained from a man in his late teens or twenties with type 1 diabetes. CDR3s leave out the opening cysteine and the closing phenylalanine or tryptophan. Clone size, where shown, is once, few, many, or a class for clones that have expanded.

abundance	v_gene	CDR3aa
few	TRBV7-9	ASSTTGGGTEAF
-	TRBV5-1	ASRRDRNTGELF
few	TRBV20-1	SAKRGGELF
once	TRBV20-1	SVSTGYGYT
few	TRBV28	ASSTPGGSYEQY
-	TRBV7-3	ASSFSHPEDGELF
few	TRBV4-3	ASSQALLAGFGNTEAF
-	TRBV4-3	ASSQDKQRYNEQF
-	TRBV6-5	ASSHQYQPQH
-	TRBV5-8	ASSWDRAYNEQF
-	TRBV7-9	ASSSPVARDTQY
-	TRBV7-9	ASSFVRSGRNEQF
few	TRBV6-6	ASSTGDYYGYT
-	TRBV12-5	ASVSAGTDTQY